The 12 T cell receptor beta chains listed next were all sequenced from one sample in a study of cytomegalovirus exposure and HLA in healthy donors. TCRdb's copy holds only in-frame clones and misses some; the assay was immunoSEQ multiplex PCR. The repertoire holds 150,000 to 200,000 clones, with 89% as singletons. Sequencing was performed on PBMCs. Receptors were obtained from a woman under 30 in good health and CMV-seropositive.

The CDR3 is CASSPLDRVGNEQFF. CDR3 in DNA: TGCGCCAGCAGCCCACTGGACAGGGTTGGCAATGAGCAGTTCTTC. The rearrangement joins TRBV5-1 to TRBJ2-1, with 8 bases lining up with TRBD1. J gave up 6 bases and V 4 bases, and 9 bases lay outside the gene matches. Germline lookup yields CDR1 SGHRS and CDR2 YFSETQ. This CDR3 is built from 15 residues.

The rearrangement uses TRBV30 and TRBJ2-7; D uncertain. The CDR3 has 12 residues. CDR1 GTSNPN and CDR2 SVGIG come from the germline V gene (reference sequence). The V end lost 2 bases, the J end lost 0 bases, and 5 bases lay between the germline ends. CDR3 protein: CAWSPSSYEQYF. CDR3 DNA sequence: TGTGCCTGGAGTCCGAGCTCCTACGAGCAGTACTTC.

The V and J genes are TRBV7-9 and TRBJ2-7, with 9 bases identical to TRBD2. This CDR3 is 16 amino acids long. The V gene's germline CDR1 is SEHNR and CDR2 FQNEAQ (reference sequence). V was pared by 6 bases and J by 7 bases, with 16 bases of the junction left unmatched. CDR3 sequence (DNA): TGTGCCAGCAGATTAAAGTCTAGCGGGATACCTGCAGAGCAGTACTTC. It encodes CASRLKSSGIPAEQYF. The variable domain in full, with the rest retrieved from reference TRBV7-9 and TRBJ2-7, is DTGVSQNPRHKITKRGQNVTFRCDPISEHNRLYWYRQTLGQGPEFLTYFQNEAQLEKSRLLSDRFSAERPKGSFSTLEIQRTEQGDSAMYLCASRLKSSGIPAEQYFGPGTRLTVT.

In this sample, this clone turned up a few times. The chain joins TRBV19 to TRBJ2-1; 9 bases match TRBD2. Per the germline V gene, CDR1 is LNHDA and CDR2 is SQIVND (reference sequence). CDR3 length: 17 amino acids. Germline trimming cut 1 base from V and 6 bases from J; bases unmatched to any gene: 10. The chain's CDR3 is CASSIVGLGLATNEQFF. The DNA of the CDR3 is TGTGCCAGTAGTATAGTGGGGCTTGGACTAGCGACCAATGAGCAGTTCTTC. Variable domain in full (rest from reference TRBV19 and TRBJ2-1): DGGITQSPKYLFRKEGQNVTLSCEQNLNHDAMYWYRQDPGQGLRLIYYSQIVNDFQKGDIAEGYSVSREKKESFPLTVTSAQKNPTAFYLCASSIVGLGLATNEQFFGPGTRLTVL.

The genes are TRBV9 and TRBJ2-1; D gene ambiguous. In germline, CDR1 is SGDLS, CDR2 YYNGEE. The ends were cut back, 4 bases at V and 0 bases at J, with 14 bases in the middle. This CDR3 region has 16 residues. In DNA, the CDR3 is TGTGCCAGCAGCTCCCTACGAGTTAGCTCCTACAATGAGCAGTTCTTC. Translating gives CASSSLRVSSYNEQFF.

The chain recombines TRBV7-9 with TRBJ2-1; TRBD2 matches 13 bases. Germline CDR1 and CDR2: SEHNR and FQNEAQ (reference sequence). The trim removed 5 bases at V and 10 bases at J, leaving 14 bases unmatched. This CDR3 is built from 17 residues. The CDR3 DNA reads TGTGCCAGCAGCCCGATGACTAGCGGGAGGCTCCCCAGGGAGCAGTTCTTC. It yields the protein CASSPMTSGRLPREQFF.

The gene calls are TRBV27 and TRBJ2-3, with 7 bases identical to TRBD2. CDR1 and CDR2 from the germline V gene are MNHEY and SMNVEV (reference sequence). The CDR3 sequence is 15 residues long. The ends lost 3 bases at V and 4 bases at J; junction bases unmatched: 7. CDR3 nucleotides: TGTGCCAGCAGTTTTGTCGGGAGCGGGGCAGATACGCAGTATTTT. This gives the protein CASSFVGSGADTQYF.

The CDR3 reads CASSLEGARYTGELFF. In DNA, the CDR3 is TGCGCCAGCAGCTTGGAAGGGGCGCGATACACCGGGGAGCTGTTTTTT. The rearrangement joins TRBV5-1 to TRBJ2-2; perhaps TRBD1 as D (5 bases). CDR3 length: 16 amino acids. The germline gives CDR1 SGHRS, CDR2 YFSETQ. V lost 0 bases and J lost 3, with 12 bases in between.

This clone was counted between two and nine times. The rearrangement uses TRBV6-1 and TRBJ2-7; D possibly corresponds to TRBD2 (6 bases). The germline V and J ends were trimmed by 6 bases and 6 bases, with 12 bases remaining between them. The V gene's germline CDR1 is MNHNS and CDR2 SASEGT. The CDR3 length is 12 residues. CDR3 DNA sequence: TGTGCCAGCAGGGAGGACTATTTCGAGCAGTACTTC. Translating gives CASREDYFEQYF.

The J gene is TRBJ2-1, the V gene TRBV28, with TRBD2 matching 7 bases. V shed 7 bases and J 4 bases; nucleotides not matched to a gene: 10. The germline CDR1 and CDR2 sequences are MDHEN and SYDVKM. The length of the CDR3 is 15 residues. CDR3 coding DNA: TGTGCCAGCATCTTCGGGAGGTCTCTGTACAATGAGCAGTTCTTC. Residues: CASIFGRSLYNEQFF.

The genes are TRBV18 and TRBJ1-3, with 9 bases lining up with TRBD1. Trimming at V came to 3 bases and at J to 1 base, leaving 7 bases not matched to a gene. Per the germline V gene, CDR1 is KGHSH and CDR2 is LQKENI. The CDR3 extends over 17 amino acids. This CDR3 is CASSPRTGGDSGNTIYF. The CDR3 bases are TGTGCCAGCTCACCGAGAACAGGGGGCGATTCTGGAAACACCATATATTTT.

The V call is TRBV9, the J call TRBJ2-7, with D possibly matching TRBD1 (5 bases). Between the trimmed V and J ends, which lost 0 bases and 2 bases, there was a span of 18 bases. The CDR3 is made up of 17 amino acids. Germline CDR1 is SGDLS and CDR2 is YYNGEE. The CDR3 region is CASSVVTGRQKPYEQYF. In nucleotides, the CDR3 is TGTGCCAGCAGCGTAGTCACAGGCCGACAAAAACCCTACGAGCAGTACTTC.